The sequence of this T cell receptor (beta chain) was determined in a study of blood T cell repertoires in COVID-19. The CDR3 totals 15 residues. With 4 bases removed from V and 0 bases from J, the gap between germline ends came to 13 bases. Germline loops: CDR1 SGHRS, CDR2 YFSETQ. The method was immunoSEQ multiplex PCR; TCRdb's version includes in-frame clones alone and lacks a portion of them. The repertoire consists of around 400,000 clones, with roughly 86% occurring once and the leading ten covering under 3%. Seattle's cohort entered during active infection and was followed longitudinally. Sample: peripheral blood. The receptor's source is an older woman with COVID-19, enrolled during active disease. The rearrangement uses TRBV5-1 and TRBJ1-1; TRBD1 is a possible D gene (6 bases). CDR3 loop: CASSPLTGMNTEAFF. The CDR3, as DNA: TGCGCCAGCAGCCCCCTGACAGGTATGAACACTGAAGCTTTCTTT.